This TCR beta chain originates from a study of blood T cell repertoires in COVID-19. V was shortened by 7 bases and J by 1 base, with 4 bases between the two germline ends. Germline V gene lookup returns CDR1 MDHEN and CDR2 SYDVKM. The CDR3 sequence is 11 residues long. This clone was seen only once. Assay: immunoSEQ multiplex PCR; the TCRdb copy retains only in-frame clones and omits some. The sample gives more than 100,000 clones, over 65% of which show up once; approximately 4.9% is in the top ten. The TCR originated in a woman in her 70s with acute or convalescent COVID-19. The chain is built from TRBV28 and TRBJ1-1; D not certain. Sequenced material: peripheral blood. The CDR3 reads CASTGNTEAFF. The CDR3 DNA sequence: TGTGCCAGCACGGGGAACACTGAAGCTTTCTTT.